A selection of T cell receptor beta chains follows, all from one sample in a study of cytomegalovirus exposure and HLA in healthy donors. Repertoires were generated with immunoSEQ multiplex PCR, while TCRdb's copy carries only in-frame clones and drops some. The repertoire holds approximately 180,000 clones, 85% to 90% seen once, with approximately 1.5% in the top ten. Sequencing was performed on PBMCs. The receptors here all came from a young woman in good health and CMV-seronegative. Both conserved end residues are trimmed from each CDR3. D genes are given only for firm matches. Some rows mark clone size as missing; the rest say once, few, many or name a class of expanded clone.

size: -
V: TRBV28
J: TRBJ1-1
D: -
CDR3: ASSPGTPVAEAF

size: -
V: TRBV4-3
J: TRBJ2-2
D: TRBD2
CDR3: ASSQGLTSGSYTGELF

size: -
V: TRBV6-1
J: TRBJ1-1
D: TRBD1
CDR3: ASSEGTGGRTEAF

size: -
V: TRBV28
J: TRBJ1-3
D: -
CDR3: ASSLPVLSGNTIY

size: -
V: TRBV7-8
J: TRBJ2-5
D: -
CDR3: ASSHVRGDEETQY

size: -
V: TRBV6-5
J: TRBJ2-3
D: TRBD1
CDR3: ASSYSYRGHTDTQY

size: -
V: TRBV6-1
J: TRBJ2-7
D: -
CDR3: ASSPPGSPTGQY

size: few
V: TRBV4-1
J: TRBJ1-1
D: -
CDR3: ASSQARTAF

size: -
V: TRBV2
J: TRBJ1-2
D: -
CDR3: ASSPKSYAGLRGYT

size: -
V: TRBV15
J: TRBJ1-1
D: TRBD1
CDR3: ATSRGTGRTEAF

size: -
V: TRBV5-4
J: TRBJ2-2
D: -
CDR3: ASSLEGTGELV

size: -
V: TRBV9
J: TRBJ1-6
D: -
CDR3: ASSPGDNSPLH

size: -
V: TRBV15
J: TRBJ1-1
D: TRBD1
CDR3: ATSRVGTGVTEAF

size: few
V: TRBV5-6
J: TRBJ1-2
D: -
CDR3: ASSLTPSNYGYT

size: -
V: TRBV21-1
J: TRBJ1-5
D: -
CDR3: ASSKLYRVGQPQH

size: -
V: TRBV27
J: TRBJ1-1
D: -
CDR3: ASSLLPPGEVTEAF

size: -
V: TRBV21-1
J: TRBJ1-1
D: -
CDR3: ASSTIRDSKRGTEAF

size: -
V: TRBV27
J: TRBJ2-7
D: TRBD1
CDR3: ASSDGDSSYEQY

size: -
V: TRBV4-1
J: TRBJ1-1
D: -
CDR3: ASSQVTGNTEAF

size: once
V: TRBV9
J: TRBJ1-5
D: TRBD1
CDR3: ASSVDGRGTNQPQH

size: once
V: TRBV6-1
J: TRBJ2-5
D: -
CDR3: ASSSGSRTQY

size: -
V: TRBV4-2
J: TRBJ2-1
D: -
CDR3: ARSTTEHSYNEQF

size: once
V: TRBV5-1
J: TRBJ1-6
D: -
CDR3: ASSSRSGASPLH

size: -
V: TRBV20-1
J: TRBJ1-5
D: -
CDR3: SAGPQH

size: once
V: TRBV7-9
J: TRBJ2-7
D: TRBD2
CDR3: ASSPGGWREFSEQY

size: -
V: TRBV6-5
J: TRBJ2-7
D: -
CDR3: ASSYTVSYEQY

size: -
V: TRBV7-9
J: TRBJ1-4
D: -
CDR3: ASSSRGSNEKLF

size: -
V: TRBV7-9
J: TRBJ1-1
D: -
CDR3: ASSRGQFYFSEAF

size: -
V: TRBV7-2
J: TRBJ1-4
D: TRBD1
CDR3: ASSLRGLEKLF

size: -
V: TRBV5-1
J: TRBJ2-7
D: TRBD1
CDR3: ASSLGDSHEQY

size: -
V: TRBV28
J: TRBJ2-6
D: TRBD1
CDR3: ASSLNRGEISGANVLT

size: -
V: TRBV7-9
J: TRBJ2-7
D: -
CDR3: ASSLPPVGAGPYEQY

size: -
V: TRBV5-1
J: TRBJ2-3
D: TRBD2
CDR3: ARPRGGPLVTDTQY

size: -
V: TRBV29-1
J: TRBJ1-2
D: -
CDR3: SGGQTNYGYT

size: -
V: TRBV7-8
J: TRBJ1-5
D: -
CDR3: ASSQGPRRLRGSQH

size: -
V: TRBV7-2
J: TRBJ2-7
D: TRBD2
CDR3: ASSVAGANTYYEQY

size: -
V: TRBV4-3
J: TRBJ2-3
D: TRBD2
CDR3: ASSQGTSGRTDTQY

size: -
V: TRBV23-1
J: TRBJ2-1
D: -
CDR3: ASSHHVGGLYNEQF

size: few
V: TRBV7-9
J: TRBJ2-4
D: TRBD2
CDR3: ASSFQEAASGRAKNIQY